This entry features one TCR beta chain sequence. PCR was performed using 60 Vbeta and 13 Jbeta primers. Libraries were prepared by immunoSEQ multiplex PCR; TCRdb keeps only in-frame clonotypes and omits some of them. The sample shows around 160,000 clones, 77% of them seen only once. Germline V gene sequence: CDR1 SGHDN, CDR2 FVKESK. The CDR3 runs 14 residues. V dropped 6 bases and J dropped 0 bases, with 6 bases sitting between them. The data were obtained in a study of cytomegalovirus exposure and HLA in healthy donors. This TCR was sampled from a woman aged 40-49 years in good health and CMV-seropositive. The sequencing input was PBMCs. The chain recombines TRBV14 with TRBJ2-6, with D uncertain. In DNA form, the CDR3 reads TGTGCCAGCAGTACGAGCTCTGGGGCCAACGTCCTGACTTTC. It is translated as CASSTSSGANVLTF.